This T cell receptor (beta chain) was observed in a study of cytomegalovirus exposure and HLA in healthy donors. Overall study context: Early release data held 85 million or so unique TCRs from HLA-typed donors.

Primers for the PCR totalled 60 Vbeta and 13 Jbeta. Generated by immunoSEQ multiplex PCR, the TCRdb table keeps only in-frame clones and is missing some. Of approximately 170,000 clones in the sample, roughly 84% were seen once. The V and J ends lost 4 bases and 5 bases respectively, with 12 bases between them. Germline values: CDR1 SGHDT, CDR2 YYEEEE. The CDR3 extends over 13 amino acids. Sequenced material: PBMCs. The TCR originated in a boy aged 2 to 10 in good health and CMV-seronegative. The chain is built from TRBV5-6 and TRBJ1-2; D call uncertain. The CDR3 coding sequence is TGTGCCAGCAGCCCGAACGGACTTTATGGCTACACCTTC. Translating gives CASSPNGLYGYTF.